This TCR beta chain derives from a study of T-cell reconstitution after alpha-beta-depleted transplantation in children. For TCRbeta, the library was prepared with unique molecular identifiers. TCRdb re-called the PCR reads through MiXCR, storing one row per CDR3 protein. The table records about 72,000 distinct CDR3 sequences, around 7.9% of them present only once. This clonotype occurred a few times. Between the trimmed V and J ends, which lost 0 bases and 4 bases, there was a span of 13 bases. CDR1 SGHNT and CDR2 YYREEE come from the germline V gene (reference sequence). This CDR3 is 15 amino acids long.

Source: PBMCs from the stem cell graft donor, taken from the stem cell graft. This TCR was sampled from a human donor who donated a stem cell graft to a child with acute lymphoblastic leukemia. V usage is TRBV5-4 and J usage is TRBJ1-2; D is uncertain. CDR3 loop: CASSLDGTGIYGYTF. Written as DNA, the CDR3 is TGTGCCAGCAGCTTGGATGGTACCGGCATCTATGGCTACACCTTC.